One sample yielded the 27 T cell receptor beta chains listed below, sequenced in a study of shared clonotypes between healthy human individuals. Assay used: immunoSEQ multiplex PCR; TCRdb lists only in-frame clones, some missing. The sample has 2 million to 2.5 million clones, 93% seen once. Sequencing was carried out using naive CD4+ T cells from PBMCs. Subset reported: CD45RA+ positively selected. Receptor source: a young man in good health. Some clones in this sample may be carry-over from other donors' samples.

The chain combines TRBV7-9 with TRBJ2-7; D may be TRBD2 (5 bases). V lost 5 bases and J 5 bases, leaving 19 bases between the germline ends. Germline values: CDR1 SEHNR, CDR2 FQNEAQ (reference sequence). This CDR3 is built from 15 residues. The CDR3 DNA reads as TGTGCCAGCAGCCCCCGTTGGGGTGGAGGAAACGAGCAGTACTTC. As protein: CASSPRWGGGNEQYF. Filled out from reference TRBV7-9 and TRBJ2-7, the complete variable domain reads DTGVSQNPRHKITKRGQNVTFRCDPISEHNRLYWYRQTLGQGPEFLTYFQNEAQLEKSRLLSDRFSAERPKGSFSTLEIQRTEQGDSAMYLCASSPRWGGGNEQYFGPGTRLTVT.

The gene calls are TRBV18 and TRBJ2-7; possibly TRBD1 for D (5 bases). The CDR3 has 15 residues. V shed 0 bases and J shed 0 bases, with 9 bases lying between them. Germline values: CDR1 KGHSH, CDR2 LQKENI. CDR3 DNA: TGTGCCAGCTCACCACCGCGACAGAGCTCCTACGAGCAGTACTTC. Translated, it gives CASSPPRQSSYEQYF.

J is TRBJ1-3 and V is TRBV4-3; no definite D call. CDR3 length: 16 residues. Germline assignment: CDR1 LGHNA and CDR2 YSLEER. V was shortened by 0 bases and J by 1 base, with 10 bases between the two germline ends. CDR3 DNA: TGCGCCAGCAGCCAAGATTTCCGGGAGTCTGGAAACACCATATATTTT. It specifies CASSQDFRESGNTIYF.

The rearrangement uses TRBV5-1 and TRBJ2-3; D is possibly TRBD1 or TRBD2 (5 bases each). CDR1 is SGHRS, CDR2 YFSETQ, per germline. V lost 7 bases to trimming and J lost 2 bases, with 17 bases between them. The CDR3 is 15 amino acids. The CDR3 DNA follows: TGCGCCAGCGAATGGGGGAACTCTATCACAGATACGCAGTATTTT. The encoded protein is CASEWGNSITDTQYF.

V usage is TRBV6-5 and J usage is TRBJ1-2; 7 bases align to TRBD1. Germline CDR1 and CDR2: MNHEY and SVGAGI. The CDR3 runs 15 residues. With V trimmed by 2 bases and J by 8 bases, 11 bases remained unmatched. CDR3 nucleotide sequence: TGTGCCAGCAGTTACGCCTCGGGACAGTCGTGGGGCTACACCTTC. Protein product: CASSYASGQSWGYTF.

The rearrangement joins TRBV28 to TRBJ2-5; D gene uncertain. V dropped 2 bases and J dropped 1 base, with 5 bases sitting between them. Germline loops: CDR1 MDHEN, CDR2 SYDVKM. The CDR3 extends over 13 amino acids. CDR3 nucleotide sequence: TGTGCCAGCAGTTTAATGCGCCAAGAGACCCAGTACTTC. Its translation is CASSLMRQETQYF.

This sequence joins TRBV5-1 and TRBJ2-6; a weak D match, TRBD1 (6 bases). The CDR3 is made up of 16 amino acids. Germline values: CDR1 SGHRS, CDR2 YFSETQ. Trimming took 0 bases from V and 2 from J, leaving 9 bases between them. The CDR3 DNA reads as TGCGCCAGCAGCTTGGAGGGGGTCCCTGGGGCCAACGTCCTGACTTTC. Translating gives CASSLEGVPGANVLTF.

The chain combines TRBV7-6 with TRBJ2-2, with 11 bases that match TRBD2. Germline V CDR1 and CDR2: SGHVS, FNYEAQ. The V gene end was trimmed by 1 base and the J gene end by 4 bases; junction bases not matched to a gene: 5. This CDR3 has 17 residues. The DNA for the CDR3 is TGTGCCAGCAGCTTAGAGTCCCTAGCGGGAGGCACCGGGGAGCTGTTTTTT. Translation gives CASSLESLAGGTGELFF.

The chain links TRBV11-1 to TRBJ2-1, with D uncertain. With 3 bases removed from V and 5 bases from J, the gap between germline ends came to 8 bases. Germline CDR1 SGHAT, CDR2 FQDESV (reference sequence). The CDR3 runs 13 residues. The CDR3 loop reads CASSFSPDNEQFF. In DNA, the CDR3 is TGTGCCAGCAGCTTTTCCCCGGACAATGAGCAGTTCTTC.

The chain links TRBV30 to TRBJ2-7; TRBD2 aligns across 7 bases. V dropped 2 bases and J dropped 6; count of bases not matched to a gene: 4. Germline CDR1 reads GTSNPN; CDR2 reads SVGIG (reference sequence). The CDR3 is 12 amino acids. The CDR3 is CAWSRRGVEQYF. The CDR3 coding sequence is TGTGCCTGGAGTCGCCGGGGGGTCGAGCAGTACTTC.

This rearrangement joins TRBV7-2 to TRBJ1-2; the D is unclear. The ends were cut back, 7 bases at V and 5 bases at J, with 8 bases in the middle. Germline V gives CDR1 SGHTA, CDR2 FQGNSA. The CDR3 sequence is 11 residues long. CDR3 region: CASTNRYGYTF. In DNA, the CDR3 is TGTGCCAGCACCAACAGATATGGCTACACCTTC.

The CDR3 sequence is CASSLTRTVIAEQFF. The CDR3 nucleotides read TGTGCCAGCAGCTTAACACGGACAGTTATAGCTGAGCAGTTCTTC. The genes are TRBV11-2 and TRBJ2-1, with D possibly TRBD1 on 6 matching bases. The CDR3 totals 15 residues. Germline-derived CDR1 and CDR2 are SGHAT and FQNNGV. The V end lost 2 bases, the J end lost 9 bases, and 17 bases lay between the germline ends.

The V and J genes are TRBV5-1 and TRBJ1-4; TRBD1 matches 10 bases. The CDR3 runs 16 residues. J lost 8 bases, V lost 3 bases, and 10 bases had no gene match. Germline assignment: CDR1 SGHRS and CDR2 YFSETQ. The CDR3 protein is CASSSGTGAVGEKLFF. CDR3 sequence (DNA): TGCGCCAGCAGCTCCGGGACAGGGGCTGTCGGAGAAAAACTGTTTTTT.

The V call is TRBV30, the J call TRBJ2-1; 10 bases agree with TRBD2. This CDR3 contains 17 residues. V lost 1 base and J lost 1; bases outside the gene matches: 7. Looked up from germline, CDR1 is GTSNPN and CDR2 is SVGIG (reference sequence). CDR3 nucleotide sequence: TGTGCCTGGAGTGGGAAAATTAGCGGGAGGTCCTACAATGAGCAGTTCTTC. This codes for CAWSGKISGRSYNEQFF.

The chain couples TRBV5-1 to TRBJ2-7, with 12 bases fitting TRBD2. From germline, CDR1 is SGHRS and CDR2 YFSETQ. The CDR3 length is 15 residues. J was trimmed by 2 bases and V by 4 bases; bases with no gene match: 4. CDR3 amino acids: CASSRGLAGPYEQYF. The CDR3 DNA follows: TGCGCCAGCAGCAGGGGACTAGCGGGTCCCTACGAGCAGTACTTC.

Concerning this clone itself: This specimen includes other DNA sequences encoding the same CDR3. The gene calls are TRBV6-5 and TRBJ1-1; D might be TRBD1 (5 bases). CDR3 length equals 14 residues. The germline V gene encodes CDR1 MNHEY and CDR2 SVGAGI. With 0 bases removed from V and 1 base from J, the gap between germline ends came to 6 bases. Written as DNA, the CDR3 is TGTGCCAGCAGTTACTCCAGGGCGAACACTGAAGCTTTCTTT. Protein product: CASSYSRANTEAFF.

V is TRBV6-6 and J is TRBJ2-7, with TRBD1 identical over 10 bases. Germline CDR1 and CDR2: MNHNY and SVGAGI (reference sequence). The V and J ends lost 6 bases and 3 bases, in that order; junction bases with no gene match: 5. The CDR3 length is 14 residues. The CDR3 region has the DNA TGTGCCAGCAGCCGGGGACAGGGGAACTACGAGCAGTACTTC. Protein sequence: CASSRGQGNYEQYF.

Written as DNA, the CDR3 is TGTGCCAGCTCACCACCTCGCGCAGGGGAGAATGAGCAGTTCTTC. It codes for CASSPPRAGENEQFF. This rearrangement joins TRBV18 to TRBJ2-1; TRBD1 might be the D (6 bases). The CDR3 extends over 15 amino acids. Germline lookup yields CDR1 KGHSH and CDR2 LQKENI. The ends were cut back, 0 bases at V and 7 bases at J, with 13 bases in the middle.

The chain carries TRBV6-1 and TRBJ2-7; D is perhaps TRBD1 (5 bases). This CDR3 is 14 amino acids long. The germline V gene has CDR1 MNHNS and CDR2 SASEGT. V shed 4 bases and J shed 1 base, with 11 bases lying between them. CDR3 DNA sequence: TGTGCCAGCAGTGTAAGGACAAATTCCTACGAGCAGTACTTC. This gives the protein CASSVRTNSYEQYF.

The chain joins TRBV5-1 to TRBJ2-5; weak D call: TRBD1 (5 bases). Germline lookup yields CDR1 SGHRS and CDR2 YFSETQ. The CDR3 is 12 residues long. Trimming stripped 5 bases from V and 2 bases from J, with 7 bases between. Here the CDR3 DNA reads TGCGCCAGCAGGCGACAGCAAGAGACCCAGTACTTC. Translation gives CASRRQQETQYF.

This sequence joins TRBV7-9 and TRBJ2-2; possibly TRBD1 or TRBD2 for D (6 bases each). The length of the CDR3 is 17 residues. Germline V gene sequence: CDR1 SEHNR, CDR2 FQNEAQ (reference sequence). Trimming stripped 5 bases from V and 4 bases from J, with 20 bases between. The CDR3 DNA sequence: TGTGCCAGCAGCCTCCTAAGGGGGGTTATTGGCACCGGGGAGCTGTTTTTT. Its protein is CASSLLRGVIGTGELFF.

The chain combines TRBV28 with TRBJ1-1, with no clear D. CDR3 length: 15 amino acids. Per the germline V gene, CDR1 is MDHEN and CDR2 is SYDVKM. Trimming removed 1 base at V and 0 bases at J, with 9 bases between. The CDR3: CASSLFLGVNTEAFF. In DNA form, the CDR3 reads TGTGCCAGCAGTTTATTCCTCGGGGTGAACACTGAAGCTTTCTTT.

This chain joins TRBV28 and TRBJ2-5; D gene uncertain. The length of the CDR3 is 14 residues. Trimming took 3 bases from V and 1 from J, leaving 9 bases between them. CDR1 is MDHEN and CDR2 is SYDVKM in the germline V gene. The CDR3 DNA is TGTGCCAGCAGTTTGAGAAGCGCCCAAGAGACCCAGTACTTC. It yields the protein CASSLRSAQETQYF.

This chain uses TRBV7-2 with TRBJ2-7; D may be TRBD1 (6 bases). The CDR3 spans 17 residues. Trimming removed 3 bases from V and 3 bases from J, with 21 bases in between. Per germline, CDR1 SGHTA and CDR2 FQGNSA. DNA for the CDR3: TGTGCCAGCAGCTTGCACCTTTCCTTCAGGGGTTACTACGAGCAGTACTTC. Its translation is CASSLHLSFRGYYEQYF. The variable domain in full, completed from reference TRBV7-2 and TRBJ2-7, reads GAGVSQSPSNKVTEKGKDVELRCDPISGHTALYWYRQSLGQGLEFLIYFQGNSAPDKSGLPSDRFSAERTGGSVSTLTIQRTQQEDSAVYLCASSLHLSFRGYYEQYFGPGTRLTVT.

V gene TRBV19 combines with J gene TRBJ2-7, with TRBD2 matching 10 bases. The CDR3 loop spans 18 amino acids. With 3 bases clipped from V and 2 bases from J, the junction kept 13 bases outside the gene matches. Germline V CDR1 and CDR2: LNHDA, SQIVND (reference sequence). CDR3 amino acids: CASSMTRTSGGVTYEQYF. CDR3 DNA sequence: TGTGCCAGTAGTATGACAAGGACTAGCGGAGGGGTCACCTACGAGCAGTACTTC.

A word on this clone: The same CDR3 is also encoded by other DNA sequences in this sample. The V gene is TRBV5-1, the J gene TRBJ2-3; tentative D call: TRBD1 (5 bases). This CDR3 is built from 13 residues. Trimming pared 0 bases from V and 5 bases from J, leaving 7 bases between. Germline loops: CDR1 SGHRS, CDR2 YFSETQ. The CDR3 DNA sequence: TGCGCCAGCAGCTTGGCCCAGGGAGATACGCAGTATTTT. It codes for CASSLAQGDTQYF.

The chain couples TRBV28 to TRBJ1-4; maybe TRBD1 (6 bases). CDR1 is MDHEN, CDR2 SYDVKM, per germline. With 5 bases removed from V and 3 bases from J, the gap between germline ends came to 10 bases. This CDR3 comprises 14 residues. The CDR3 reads CASSRGQANEKLFF. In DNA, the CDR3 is TGTGCCAGCAGTCGGGGGCAGGCTAATGAAAAACTGTTTTTT.